The 30 T cell receptor beta chains presented below share a single source sample, sequenced in a study of blood T cells in healthy people across ages. Using a J-beta primer mix together with a sample-barcoded 5' primer, a second PCR was run for about 7 to 12 cycles. TCRdb reprocessed the 5' RACE reads via MiXCR and lists one record per CDR3 protein. The repertoire includes 1,500,000 or so distinct CDR3 sequences, about 45% of them detected once, and around 4% sits in the top ten. What was sequenced was blood. These receptor sequences come from a woman under 30 in good health.

In nucleotides, the CDR3 is TGCAGTGCTAGACCTTGGGACGTCAATGAGCAGTTCTTC. Amino acid sequence: CSARPWDVNEQFF. The chain employs TRBV20-1 and TRBJ2-1; D tentatively reads TRBD1 or TRBD2 (5 bases each). From germline, CDR1 is DFQATT and CDR2 SNEGSKA (reference sequence). The CDR3 runs to 13 residues. Trimming took off 2 bases at V and 6 bases at J, with 11 bases between the two ends.

A few counts support this clonotype. The chain has TRBV12-3 or TRBV12-4 and TRBJ2-1; 7 nucleotides align to TRBD2. J was trimmed by 5 bases and V by 3 bases; bases with no gene match: 4. CDR3 length: 14 amino acids. CDR3 sequence: CASSFEAGDNEQFF. The CDR3 DNA reads TGTGCCAGCAGTTTTGAGGCGGGAGACAATGAGCAGTTCTTC.

At least ten counts were recorded for this clonotype. The chain has TRBV7-9 and TRBJ2-3; 14 bases are shared with TRBD2. This CDR3 has 15 residues. Trimming cost V 1 base and J 8 bases; bases outside gene matches: 2. CDR1 and CDR2 (germline): SEHNR, FQNEAQ (reference sequence). The CDR3 DNA is TGTGCCAGCAGCTTAGGAGGACTAGCGGGAGGTACGCAGTATTTT. Translating gives CASSLGGLAGGTQYF.

In this sample, this clonotype turned up many times. The rearrangement joins TRBV27 to TRBJ1-5, with D unresolved. In germline, CDR1 is MNHEY, CDR2 SMNVEV (reference sequence). The CDR3 extends over 12 amino acids. V lost 8 bases, J lost 0 bases, and 5 bases lay in between. The CDR3 is CASSPSNQPQHF. The CDR3 DNA follows: TGTGCCAGCTCCCCTAGCAATCAGCCCCAGCATTTT.

The V and J genes are TRBV4-3 and TRBJ1-2; D uncertain. Germline V gene data show CDR1 as LGHNA and CDR2 as YSLEER. This CDR3 has 14 amino acids. V was shortened by 0 bases and J by 4 bases, with 9 bases between the two germline ends. CDR3 DNA: TGCGCCAGCAGCCAAGATACGGCAGGCTATGGCTACACCTTC. Encoded protein: CASSQDTAGYGYTF.

This clonotype was observed a handful of times. The genes are TRBV10-3 and TRBJ1-5; D uncertain. This CDR3 has 12 amino acids. CDR1 is ENHRY, CDR2 SYGVKD, per germline. With 4 bases removed from V and 6 bases from J, the gap between germline ends came to 7 bases. The CDR3 sequence is CAISGESQPQHF. CDR3 bases: TGTGCCATCAGTGGGGAAAGTCAGCCCCAGCATTTT.

The chain carries TRBV28 and TRBJ2-5; weak D call: TRBD1 (5 bases). From germline, CDR1 is MDHEN and CDR2 SYDVKM. CDR3 length: 14 residues. V lost 5 bases, J lost 3 bases, and 13 bases lay in between. The CDR3 sequence is CASSTHRKEETQYF. For the CDR3, the DNA is TGTGCCAGCAGTACGCACAGGAAAGAAGAGACCCAGTACTTC.

This clonotype was seen more than once but under ten times. This chain uses TRBV27 with TRBJ2-7, with D possibly matching TRBD1 (6 bases). The CDR3 loop spans 14 amino acids. V was cut by 3 bases and J by 3 bases, with 12 bases left in between. Germline CDR1 MNHEY, CDR2 SMNVEV (reference sequence). The CDR3 DNA sequence: TGTGCCAGCAGTTTCCAGGGGAAGTACTACGAGCAGTACTTC. Encoded protein: CASSFQGKYYEQYF.

The rearrangement uses TRBV11-3 and TRBJ2-1; D may be TRBD1 or TRBD2 (5 bases each). CDR3 length: 15 amino acids. The V end was cut by 5 bases, the J end by 8 bases, with 19 bases between. The germline V gene has CDR1 SGHNT and CDR2 YENEEA. The CDR3 nucleotides read TGTGCCAGCAGCGTCGGGACCACAAGTGAGCATGAGCAGTTCTTC. Translated: CASSVGTTSEHEQFF.

This sequence joins TRBV14 and TRBJ1-1, with a tentative D call TRBD1 (6 bases). Per the germline V gene, CDR1 is SGHDN and CDR2 is FVKESK. The CDR3 has 14 amino acids. Trimming stripped 4 bases from V and 11 bases from J, with 20 bases between. For the CDR3, the DNA is TGTGCCAGCAGCCGCCTTTTGGGGGGCGGGGCGGCTTTCTTT. Residues: CASSRLLGGGAAFF. Complete variable domain (other parts from reference TRBV14 and TRBJ1-1): EAGVTQFPSHSVIEKGQTVTLRCDPISGHDNLYWYRRVMGKEIKFLLHFVKESKQDESGMPNNRFLAERTGGTYSTLKVQPAELEDSGVYFCASSRLLGGGAAFFGQGTRLTVV.

The chain carries TRBV2 and TRBJ2-3, with TRBD2 matching 13 bases. CDR3 length: 16 residues. Germline V gene sequence: CDR1 SNHLY, CDR2 FYNNEI. Trimming took 6 bases from V and 2 from J; bases not matched to a gene: 5. This chain's CDR3 is CASRRGTSGVTDTQYF. DNA of the CDR3: TGTGCCAGCAGAAGAGGGACTAGCGGGGTCACAGATACGCAGTATTTT.

The chain joins TRBV12-3 or TRBV12-4 to TRBJ2-1; 7 bases fit TRBD1. V lost 5 bases, J lost 3 bases, and 13 bases stayed unmatched. There are 17 residues in the CDR3. CDR3 DNA: TGTGCCAGCAGTCCCCGACAGGGCCTACTACTCTACAATGAGCAGTTCTTC. This sequence encodes CASSPRQGLLLYNEQFF.

The chain recombines TRBV27 with TRBJ1-2, with TRBD1 as a possible D gene (6 bases). V lost 6 bases and J 4 bases, leaving 15 bases between the germline ends. This CDR3 has 14 residues. Germline lookup yields CDR1 MNHEY and CDR2 SMNVEV (reference sequence). The chain's CDR3 is CASSRTAFGYGYTF. The CDR3 DNA is TGTGCCAGCAGCAGGACAGCCTTTGGCTATGGCTACACCTTC.

This chain links TRBV7-2 with TRBJ1-5; D call uncertain. Germline values: CDR1 SGHTA, CDR2 FQGNSA. The CDR3 runs to 16 residues. V dropped 1 base and J dropped 5 bases, with 15 bases sitting between them. The CDR3 bases are TGTGCCAGCAGCTTAGACTCCGCCAGGCGCCATCAGCCCCAGCATTTT. As protein: CASSLDSARRHQPQHF.

The rearrangement uses TRBV4-3 and TRBJ1-3, with a possible D match to TRBD1 (6 bases). Germline assignment: CDR1 LGHNA and CDR2 YSLEER. V lost 0 bases and J lost 5, with 11 bases in between. The CDR3 has 15 amino acids. CDR3 amino acids: CASSQETGRRNTIYF. The CDR3 region has the DNA TGCGCCAGCAGCCAAGAGACAGGCCGACGAAACACCATATATTTT.

The genes are TRBV29-1 and TRBJ2-3, with 11 positions matching TRBD2. Germline values: CDR1 SQVTM, CDR2 ANQGSEA. The CDR3 extends over 15 amino acids. Losses at the gene ends were 6 bases for V and 4 bases for J; bases not matched to a gene: 9. The CDR3 reads CSVLAGVPRPDTQYF. The DNA of the CDR3 is TGCAGCGTACTAGCGGGAGTACCCAGACCAGATACGCAGTATTTT.

This clonotype appeared once. This chain connects TRBV29-1 to TRBJ2-4, with a tentative D call TRBD1 (6 bases). The closer fit of TRBJ2-5 to the DNA end suggests the J call may be wrong. The CDR3 contains 11 residues. Germline V gives CDR1 SQVTM, CDR2 ANQGSEA. CDR3 in amino acids: CSPERGETQYF. The DNA for the CDR3 is TGCAGCCCAGAGAGGGGGGAGACCCAGTACTTC.

Points on this clonotype: Given a much more abundant clone one base away, this may be a read error. The chain is built from TRBV3-1 and TRBJ2-5; possible D gene TRBD2, 6 bases. Germline-derived CDR1 and CDR2 are LGHDT and YNNKEL (reference sequence). CDR3 size: 12 residues. Trimming shortened V by 5 bases and J by 9 bases, and 13 bases separated the two germline ends. CDR3 bases: TGTGCCAGCAGCAGCGACTGGGAGGCCCAGTACTTC. This sequence encodes CASSSDWEAQYF.

The chain uses TRBV24-1 and TRBJ2-5; 7 nucleotides line up with TRBD2. Germline V gives CDR1 KGHDR, CDR2 SFDVKD. The CDR3 spans 14 residues. V was clipped by 8 bases and J by 11 bases; unmatched bases: 16. CDR3 nucleotide sequence: TGTGCCACCAACCCCGGCGGGGGTTCGGATGAGCAGTACTTC. Its protein is CATNPGGGSDEQYF.

This clonotype was detected ten times or more. V and J are TRBV29-1 and TRBJ1-2, with D possibly being TRBD1 (6 bases). Germline V gene lookup returns CDR1 SQVTM and CDR2 ANQGSEA. This CDR3 spans 12 amino acids. V lost 6 bases, J lost 6 bases, and 14 bases lay in between. The CDR3 DNA follows: TGCAGCGTCGTACAGGGCTTCGATGGCTACACCTTC. Residues: CSVVQGFDGYTF.

This clonotype was picked up a small number of times. This chain uses TRBV11-1 with TRBJ2-3; 13 bases align to TRBD2. Germline V gene lookup returns CDR1 SGHAT and CDR2 FQDESV (reference sequence). The CDR3 is 19 amino acids. V lost 5 bases, J lost 2 bases, and 13 bases stayed unmatched. DNA of the CDR3: TGTGCCAGCAGCCGAGGACTAGCGGGAGACGAATGGGTCACAGATACGCAGTATTTT. This sequence encodes CASSRGLAGDEWVTDTQYF.

The gene calls are TRBV30 and TRBJ1-2, with D perhaps TRBD1 (6 bases). Trimming left V 2 bases short and J 8 bases short, with 15 bases between. CDR1 and CDR2 (germline): GTSNPN, SVGIG (reference sequence). This CDR3 contains 13 residues. The CDR3 region is CAWSFGGANGYTF. DNA for the CDR3: TGTGCCTGGAGTTTCGGGGGCGCGAACGGCTACACCTTC.

This CDR3 reads CASSDLVRAGGYTF. As DNA, the CDR3 is TGTGCCAGCAGCGATTTGGTGAGGGCCGGTGGCTACACCTTC. The rearrangement joins TRBV25-1 to TRBJ1-2; no definite D call. Germline CDR1 is MGHDK and CDR2 is SYGVNS. This CDR3 has 14 amino acids. With 6 bases removed from V and 7 bases from J, the gap between germline ends came to 18 bases.

The rearrangement uses TRBV12-3 or TRBV12-4 and TRBJ2-1, with 11 bases that match TRBD1. After removal of 6 bases from V and 12 bases from J, the junction contained 13 bases not matched to a gene. The CDR3 is made up of 15 amino acids. CDR3 nucleotide sequence: TGTGCCAGCAGGGGGACAGGGGGGACGACAATGGGGCAGTTCTTC. Its protein product is CASRGTGGTTMGQFF.

This clonotype was detected a few times. This chain uses TRBV20-1 with TRBJ2-7, with 8 nucleotides matching TRBD2. The length of the CDR3 is 14 residues. Germline V lookup: CDR1 DFQATT, CDR2 SNEGSKA (reference sequence). The V gene end was trimmed by 4 bases and the J gene end by 3 bases; junction bases not matched to a gene: 8. This CDR3 is CSAMQRLASYEQYF. For the CDR3, the DNA is TGCAGTGCTATGCAGAGACTAGCGAGCTACGAGCAGTACTTC.

The chain links TRBV15 to TRBJ2-3, with D unresolved. CDR1 is LNHNV, CDR2 YYDKDF, per germline (reference sequence). This CDR3 is built from 15 residues. The germline V and J ends were trimmed by 5 bases and 3 bases, with 15 bases remaining between them. CDR3 residues: CATSQARGQTDTQYF. CDR3 DNA: TGTGCCACCAGCCAGGCCCGCGGTCAGACAGATACGCAGTATTTT.

In its sample, this clonotype was seen many times. The chain is built from TRBV5-1 and TRBJ2-1, with 8 positions matching TRBD2. The V and J ends lost 2 bases and 2 bases, in that order; junction bases with no gene match: 3. The CDR3 has 15 amino acids. From germline, CDR1 is SGHRS and CDR2 YFSETQ. The CDR3 here is CASSFTSGPYNEQFF. CDR3 sequence (DNA): TGCGCCAGCAGCTTTACTAGCGGCCCCTACAATGAGCAGTTCTTC.

The chain recombines TRBV12-3 or TRBV12-4 with TRBJ2-5, with 8 bases lining up with TRBD1. This CDR3 has 15 residues. Trimming took 4 bases from V and 1 from J; bases not matched to a gene: 5. This CDR3 reads CASSSGTGPQETQYF. The CDR3 nucleotides are TGTGCCAGCAGTTCAGGGACAGGCCCCCAAGAGACCCAGTACTTC.

As concerns this clonotype: One junction end does not reproduce the germline sequence, and a read error may be involved. The chain combines TRBV20-1 with TRBJ1-1; D unresolved. The length of the CDR3 is 14 residues. The germline V gene has CDR1 DFQATT and CDR2 SNEGSKA (reference sequence). The CDR3 spells CSDRDPRENTEAFF. The CDR3 region has the DNA TGCAGTGATAGAGATCCCCGGGAAAACACTGAAGCTTTCTTT.

This chain connects TRBV7-2 to TRBJ1-4, with D unclear. The CDR3 is made up of 12 amino acids. Germline V CDR1 and CDR2: SGHTA, FQGNSA. V was shortened by 5 bases and J by 8 bases, with 9 bases between the two germline ends. For the CDR3, the DNA is TGTGCCAGCAGCCCGCCAAGAGAAAAACTGTTTTTT. Translation gives CASSPPREKLFF.